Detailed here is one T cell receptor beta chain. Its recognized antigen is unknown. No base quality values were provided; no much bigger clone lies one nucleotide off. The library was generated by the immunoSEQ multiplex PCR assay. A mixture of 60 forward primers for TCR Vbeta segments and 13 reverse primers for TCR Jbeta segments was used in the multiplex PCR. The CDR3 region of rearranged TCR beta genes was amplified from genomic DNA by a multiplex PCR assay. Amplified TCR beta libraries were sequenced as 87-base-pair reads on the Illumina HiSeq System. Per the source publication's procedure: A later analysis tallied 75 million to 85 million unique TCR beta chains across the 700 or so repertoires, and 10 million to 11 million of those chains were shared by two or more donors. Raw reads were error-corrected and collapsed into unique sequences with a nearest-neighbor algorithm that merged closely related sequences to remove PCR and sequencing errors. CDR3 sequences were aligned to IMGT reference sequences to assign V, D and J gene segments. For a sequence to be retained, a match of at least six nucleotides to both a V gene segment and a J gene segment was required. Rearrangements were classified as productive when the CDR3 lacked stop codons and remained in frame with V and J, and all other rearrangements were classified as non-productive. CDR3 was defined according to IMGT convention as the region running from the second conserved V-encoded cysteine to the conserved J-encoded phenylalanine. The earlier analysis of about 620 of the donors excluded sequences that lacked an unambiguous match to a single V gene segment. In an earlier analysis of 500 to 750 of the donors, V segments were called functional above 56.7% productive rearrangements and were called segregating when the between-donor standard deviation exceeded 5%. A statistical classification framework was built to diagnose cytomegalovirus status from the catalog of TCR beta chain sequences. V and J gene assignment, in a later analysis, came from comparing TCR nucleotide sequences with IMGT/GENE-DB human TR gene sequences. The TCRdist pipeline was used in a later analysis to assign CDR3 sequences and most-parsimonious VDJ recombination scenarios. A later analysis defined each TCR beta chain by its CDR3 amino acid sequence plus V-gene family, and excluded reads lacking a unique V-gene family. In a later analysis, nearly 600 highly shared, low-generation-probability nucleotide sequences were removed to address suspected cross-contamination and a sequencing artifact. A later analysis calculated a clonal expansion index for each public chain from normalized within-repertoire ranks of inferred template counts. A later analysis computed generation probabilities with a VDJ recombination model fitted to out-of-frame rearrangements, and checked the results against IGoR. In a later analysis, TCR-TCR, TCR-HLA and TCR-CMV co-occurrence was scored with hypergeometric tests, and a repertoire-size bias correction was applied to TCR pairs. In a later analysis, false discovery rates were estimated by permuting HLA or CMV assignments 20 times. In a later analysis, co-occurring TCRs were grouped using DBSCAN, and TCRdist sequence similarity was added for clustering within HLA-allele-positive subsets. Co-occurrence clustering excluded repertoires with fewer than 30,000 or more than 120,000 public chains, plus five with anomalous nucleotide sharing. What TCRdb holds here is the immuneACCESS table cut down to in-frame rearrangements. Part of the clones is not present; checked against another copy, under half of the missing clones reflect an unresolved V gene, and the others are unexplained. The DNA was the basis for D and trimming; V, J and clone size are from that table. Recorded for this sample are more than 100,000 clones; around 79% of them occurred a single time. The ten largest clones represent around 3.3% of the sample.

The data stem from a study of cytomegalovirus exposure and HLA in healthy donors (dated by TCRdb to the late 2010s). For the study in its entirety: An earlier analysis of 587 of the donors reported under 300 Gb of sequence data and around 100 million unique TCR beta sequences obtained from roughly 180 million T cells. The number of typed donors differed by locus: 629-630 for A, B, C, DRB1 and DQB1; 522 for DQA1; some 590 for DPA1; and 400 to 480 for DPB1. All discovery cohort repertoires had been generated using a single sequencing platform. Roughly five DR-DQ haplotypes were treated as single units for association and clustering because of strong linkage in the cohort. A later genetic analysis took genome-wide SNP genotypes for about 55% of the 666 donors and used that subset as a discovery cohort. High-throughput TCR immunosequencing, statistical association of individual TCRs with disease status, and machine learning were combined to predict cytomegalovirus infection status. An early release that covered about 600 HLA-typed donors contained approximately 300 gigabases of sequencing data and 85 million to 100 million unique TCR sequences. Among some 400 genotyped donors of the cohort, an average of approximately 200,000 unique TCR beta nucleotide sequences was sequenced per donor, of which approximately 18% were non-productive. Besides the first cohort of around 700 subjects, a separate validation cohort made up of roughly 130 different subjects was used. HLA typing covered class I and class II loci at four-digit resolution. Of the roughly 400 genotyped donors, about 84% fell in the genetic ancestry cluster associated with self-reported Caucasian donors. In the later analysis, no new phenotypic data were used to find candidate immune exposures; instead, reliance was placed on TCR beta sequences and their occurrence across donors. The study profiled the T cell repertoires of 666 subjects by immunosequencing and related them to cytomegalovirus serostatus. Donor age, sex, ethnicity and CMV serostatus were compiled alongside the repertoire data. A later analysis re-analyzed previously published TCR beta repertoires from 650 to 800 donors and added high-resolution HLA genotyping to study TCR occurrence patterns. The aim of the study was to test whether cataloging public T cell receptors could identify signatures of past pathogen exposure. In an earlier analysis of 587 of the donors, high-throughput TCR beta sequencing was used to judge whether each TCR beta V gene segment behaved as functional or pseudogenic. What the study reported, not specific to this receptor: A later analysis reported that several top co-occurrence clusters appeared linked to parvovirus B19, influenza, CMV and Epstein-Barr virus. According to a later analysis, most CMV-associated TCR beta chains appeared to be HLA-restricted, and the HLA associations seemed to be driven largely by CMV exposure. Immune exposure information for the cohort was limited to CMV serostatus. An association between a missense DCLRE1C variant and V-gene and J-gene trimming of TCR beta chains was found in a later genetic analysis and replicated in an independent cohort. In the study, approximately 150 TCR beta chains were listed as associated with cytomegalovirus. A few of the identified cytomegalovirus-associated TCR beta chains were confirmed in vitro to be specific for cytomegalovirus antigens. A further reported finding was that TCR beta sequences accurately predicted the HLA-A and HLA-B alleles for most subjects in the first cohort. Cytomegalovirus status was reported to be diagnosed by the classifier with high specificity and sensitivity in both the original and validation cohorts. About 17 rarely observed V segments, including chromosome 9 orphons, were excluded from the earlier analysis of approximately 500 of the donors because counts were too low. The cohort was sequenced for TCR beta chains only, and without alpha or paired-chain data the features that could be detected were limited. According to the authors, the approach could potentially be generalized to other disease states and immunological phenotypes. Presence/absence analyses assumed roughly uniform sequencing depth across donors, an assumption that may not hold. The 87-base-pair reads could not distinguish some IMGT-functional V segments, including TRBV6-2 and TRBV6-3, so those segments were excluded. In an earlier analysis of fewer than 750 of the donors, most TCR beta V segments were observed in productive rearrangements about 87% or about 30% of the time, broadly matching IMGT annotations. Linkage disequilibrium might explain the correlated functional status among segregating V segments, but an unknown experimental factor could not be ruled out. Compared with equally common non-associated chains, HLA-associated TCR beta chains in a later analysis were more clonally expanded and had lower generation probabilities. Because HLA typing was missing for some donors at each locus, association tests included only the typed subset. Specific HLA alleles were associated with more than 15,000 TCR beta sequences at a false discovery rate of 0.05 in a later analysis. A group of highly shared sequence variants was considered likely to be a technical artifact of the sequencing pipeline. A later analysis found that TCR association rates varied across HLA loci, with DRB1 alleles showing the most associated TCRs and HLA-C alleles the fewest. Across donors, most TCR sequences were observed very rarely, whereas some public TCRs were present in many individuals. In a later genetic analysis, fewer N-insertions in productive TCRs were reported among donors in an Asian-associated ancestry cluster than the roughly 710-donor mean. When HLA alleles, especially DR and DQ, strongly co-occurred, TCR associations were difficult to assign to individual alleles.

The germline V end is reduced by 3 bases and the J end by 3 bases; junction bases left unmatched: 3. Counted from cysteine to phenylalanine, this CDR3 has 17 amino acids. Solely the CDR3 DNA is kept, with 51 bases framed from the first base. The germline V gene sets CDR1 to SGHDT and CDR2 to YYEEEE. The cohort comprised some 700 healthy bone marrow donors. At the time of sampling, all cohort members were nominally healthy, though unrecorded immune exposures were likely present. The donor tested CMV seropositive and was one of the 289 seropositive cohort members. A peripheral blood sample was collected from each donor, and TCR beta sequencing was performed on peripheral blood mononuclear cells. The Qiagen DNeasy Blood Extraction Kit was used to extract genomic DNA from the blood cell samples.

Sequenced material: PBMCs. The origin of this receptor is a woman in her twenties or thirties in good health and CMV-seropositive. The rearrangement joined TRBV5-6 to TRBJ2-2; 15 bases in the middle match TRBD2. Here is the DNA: TGTGCCAGCAGCTCCGGACTAGCGGGGGGGTACACCGGGGAGCTGTTTTTT. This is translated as CASSSGLAGGYTGELFF.